These 21 T cell receptor beta chains share one sample of origin, sequenced in a study of shared clonotypes between healthy human individuals. The data were produced by immunoSEQ multiplex PCR, yet TCRdb's version contains in-frame clones alone and is incomplete. This table holds about 1 million clones, more than 65% found once. Sequenced material: memory CD4+ T cells sorted from blood. Subset given: CD45RA-negative fraction. The receptors derive from a man between 18 and 29 years old in good health.

V and J are TRBV14 and TRBJ1-2; 9 nucleotides line up with TRBD1. This CDR3 comprises 15 residues. Per the germline V gene, CDR1 is SGHDN and CDR2 is FVKESK. After removal of 5 bases from V and 0 bases from J, the junction contained 4 bases not matched to a gene. CDR3 protein: CASSERQGANYGYTF. The CDR3 DNA reads as TGTGCCAGCAGCGAACGACAGGGGGCTAACTATGGCTACACCTTC.

The rearrangement uses TRBV6-1 and TRBJ1-1; maybe TRBD1 (5 bases). This CDR3 region has 14 residues. With 1 base removed from V and 5 bases from J, the gap between germline ends came to 11 bases. Per germline, CDR1 MNHNS and CDR2 SASEGT. The CDR3 sequence is CASSEGVEGTEAFF. CDR3 in DNA: TGTGCCAGCAGTGAAGGGGTCGAGGGGACTGAAGCTTTCTTT.

This clone was observed a few times. This rearrangement joins TRBV27 to TRBJ2-5; D is unresolved. This CDR3 is 13 amino acids long. The germline V gene has CDR1 MNHEY and CDR2 SMNVEV (reference sequence). The V end was cut by 8 bases, the J end by 3 bases, with 13 bases between. This CDR3 reads CASPAPSKETQYF. DNA for the CDR3: TGTGCCAGCCCCGCACCATCTAAAGAGACCCAGTACTTC.

This clone showed up just once. This sequence joins TRBV6-7 and TRBJ2-2; 7 bases map to TRBD1. TRBV6-7 is annotated as an ORF whose role is uncertain. The CDR3 runs 17 residues. The J segment lost 1 base and the V segment lost 6 bases, leaving 11 bases of the junction unmatched. In DNA, the CDR3 is TGTGCCAGCAGAAACAGTACCGGACAGGAGAACACCGGGGAGCTGTTTTTT. Its translation: CASRNSTGQENTGELFF.

CDR3 region: CASSVPFGGVSYNEQFF. In nucleotides, the CDR3 is TGTGCCAGCAGCGTACCCTTTGGCGGGGTCTCCTACAATGAGCAGTTCTTC. This chain connects TRBV9 to TRBJ2-1; D may be TRBD2 (6 bases). Trimming stripped 1 base from V and 0 bases from J, with 14 bases between. CDR1 and CDR2 (germline): SGDLS, YYNGEE. This CDR3 region has 17 residues. Filled out from reference TRBV9 and TRBJ2-1, the complete variable domain reads DSGVTQTPKHLITATGQRVTLRCSPRSGDLSVYWYQQSLDQGLQFLIQYYNGEERAKGNILERFSAQQFPDLHSELNLSSLELGDSALYFCASSVPFGGVSYNEQFFGPGTRLTVL.

The gene calls are TRBV14 and TRBJ1-1; a possible D gene is TRBD1 (5 bases). V was trimmed by 1 base and J by 3 bases, leaving 12 bases between them. The CDR3 has 15 amino acids. Per the germline V gene, CDR1 is SGHDN and CDR2 is FVKESK. CDR3 DNA sequence: TGTGCCAGCAGCCAAGGATGGGGGGTGGACACTGAAGCTTTCTTT. As protein: CASSQGWGVDTEAFF.

This clone showed up just a few times. The V gene is TRBV6-5, the J gene TRBJ1-6; D is unresolved. This CDR3 is built from 12 residues. Trimming left V 10 bases short and J 0 bases short, with 4 bases between. Germline CDR1 MNHEY, CDR2 SVGAGI. The CDR3 DNA reads as TGTGCCACGGGCTCCTATAATTCACCCCTCCACTTT. It is translated as CATGSYNSPLHF.

J is TRBJ2-7 and V is TRBV6-5; TRBD1 or TRBD2 may be the D gene (5 bases each). The CDR3 consists of 14 residues. CDR1 and CDR2 from the germline V gene are MNHEY and SVGAGI. The ends were cut back, 7 bases at V and 5 bases at J, with 18 bases in the middle. The CDR3, as DNA: TGTGCCAGCAAAGCCCAAGGTCAGGGAGACGAGCAGTACTTC. The encoded protein is CASKAQGQGDEQYF.

This clone has just a few counts. V is TRBV28 and J is TRBJ2-7, with D maybe TRBD1 (6 bases). CDR3 length: 15 amino acids. The V gene's germline CDR1 is MDHEN and CDR2 SYDVKM. The germline V and J ends were trimmed by 6 bases and 7 bases, with 22 bases remaining between them. CDR3 nucleotide sequence: TGTGCCAGCAGCCTGACAGGTATCGGTACGGGGGAGCAGTACTTC. Translation gives CASSLTGIGTGEQYF. The full variable domain, completed using reference TRBV28 and TRBJ2-7, is DVKVTQSSRYLVKRTGEKVFLECVQDMDHENMFWYRQDPGLGLRLIYFSYDVKMKEKGDIPEGYSVSREKKERFSLILESASTNQTSMYLCASSLTGIGTGEQYFGPGTRLTVT.

A few counts support this clone. The chain recombines TRBV4-2 with TRBJ2-5; D not resolved. The ends were cut back, 0 bases at V and 5 bases at J, with 7 bases in the middle. The CDR3 has 13 amino acids. Germline CDR1 and CDR2: LGHNA and YNFKEQ. The CDR3 loop reads CASSQDGEETQYF. The CDR3 region has the DNA TGTGCCAGCAGCCAAGATGGTGAGGAGACCCAGTACTTC.

The chain employs TRBV19 and TRBJ1-4; 9 positions agree with TRBD1. With V trimmed by 8 bases and J by 8 bases, 12 bases remained unmatched. Germline V gives CDR1 LNHDA, CDR2 SQIVND (reference sequence). The CDR3 length is 15 residues. In DNA form, the CDR3 reads TGTGCCAGTTCGAGTACCGGGACAGGGACCGAAAAACTGTTTTTT. Protein sequence: CASSSTGTGTEKLFF.

V is TRBV7-2 and J is TRBJ1-6, with TRBD1 matching over 7 bases. The ends lost 6 bases at V and 0 bases at J; junction bases unmatched: 2. CDR3 length: 15 residues. Looked up from germline, CDR1 is SGHTA and CDR2 is FQGNSA. CDR3: CASRGQSSYNSPLHF. The CDR3 coding sequence is TGTGCCAGCAGGGGACAGAGCTCCTATAATTCACCCCTCCACTTT.

This clone has only one observation. V is TRBV18 and J is TRBJ1-4; a weak D match, TRBD1 (5 bases). CDR1 and CDR2 from the germline V gene are KGHSH and LQKENI. The CDR3 extends over 16 amino acids. V dropped 5 bases and J dropped 8 bases, with 21 bases sitting between them. The CDR3 spells CASSSTTAIIREKLFF. In nucleotides, the CDR3 is TGTGCCAGCTCATCCACGACAGCCATAATTAGGGAAAAACTGTTTTTT.

The chain is built from TRBV30 and TRBJ1-3; possibly TRBD1 for D (6 bases). CDR1 GTSNPN and CDR2 SVGIG come from the germline V gene (reference sequence). Trimming stripped 2 bases from V and 0 bases from J, with 11 bases between. CDR3 length: 15 amino acids. The CDR3 here is CAWSPGHFSGNTIYF. DNA of the CDR3: TGTGCCTGGAGTCCGGGACACTTCTCTGGAAACACCATATATTTT. Drawing the rest from reference TRBV30 and TRBJ1-3, the complete variable domain is SQTIHQWPATLVQPVGSPLSLECTVEGTSNPNLYWYRQAAGRGLQLLFYSVGIGQISSEVPQNLSASRPQDRQFILSSKKLLLSDSGFYLCAWSPGHFSGNTIYFGEGSWLTVV.

This clone appeared a single time. J is TRBJ1-5 and V is TRBV13; D is ambiguous. The germline V gene has CDR1 PRHDT and CDR2 FYEKMQ (reference sequence). This CDR3 is built from 14 residues. V was clipped by 3 bases and J by 3 bases, with 9 bases between them. This CDR3 is CASSFGRLNQPQHF. The CDR3 nucleotides read TGTGCCAGCAGCTTCGGCCGGCTCAATCAGCCCCAGCATTTT.

The chain combines TRBV6-1 with TRBJ2-7, with D perhaps TRBD2 (5 bases). There are 17 residues in the CDR3. V was cut by 1 base and J by 3 bases, with 19 bases left in between. Germline V gene lookup returns CDR1 MNHNS and CDR2 SASEGT. The DNA for the CDR3 is TGTGCCAGCAGTGAAGGGCCCTCCGGGGTAGGTTTCTACGAGCAGTACTTC. Amino acids: CASSEGPSGVGFYEQYF.

The chain is built from TRBV5-1 and TRBJ2-5; 8 nucleotides line up with TRBD2. CDR1 and CDR2 from the germline V gene are SGHRS and YFSETQ. V shed 3 bases and J 4 bases; nucleotides not matched to a gene: 11. The CDR3 loop spans 16 amino acids. Here the CDR3 DNA reads TGCGCCAGCAGCTCCACCGGGACTAGGGTTGGAGAGACCCAGTACTTC. This sequence encodes CASSSTGTRVGETQYF.

This clone was seen only once. The chain is built from TRBV2 and TRBJ2-7; D perhaps matches TRBD2 (6 bases). The CDR3 consists of 15 residues. The germline V gene encodes CDR1 SNHLY and CDR2 FYNNEI. V lost 9 bases to trimming and J lost 0 bases, with 18 bases between them. CDR3 bases: TGTGCCAGTCACCTCAGAGGGACTGGCTCCTACGAGCAGTACTTC. Translated: CASHLRGTGSYEQYF.

This clone has just a few counts. V and J are TRBV4-2 and TRBJ2-7; D gene unclear. Deletions cut 3 bases from V and 3 bases from J, with 15 bases between. Germline assignment: CDR1 LGHNA and CDR2 YNFKEQ. The CDR3 consists of 15 residues. CDR3 protein: CASSHLPTADYEQYF. In nucleotides, the CDR3 is TGTGCCAGCAGCCATCTGCCCACCGCGGACTACGAGCAGTACTTC.

This chain connects TRBV11-2 to TRBJ1-1; 7 nucleotides line up with TRBD1. The germline V gene encodes CDR1 SGHAT and CDR2 FQNNGV. The CDR3 has 13 amino acids. V was pared by 5 bases and J by 8 bases, with 8 bases of the junction left unmatched. The CDR3 is CASSAIMTGEAFF. The CDR3 DNA reads TGTGCCAGCAGCGCTATTATGACAGGGGAAGCTTTCTTT.

The count of this clone is one. The sample contains more than one DNA sequence encoding this CDR3. This sequence joins TRBV29-1 and TRBJ1-1, with TRBD1 identical over 7 bases. Per germline, CDR1 SQVTM and CDR2 ANQGSEA. Trimming cost V 6 bases and J 0 bases; bases outside gene matches: 1. CDR3 length: 12 residues. The CDR3 sequence is CSVGQLNTEAFF. The CDR3 DNA reads as TGCAGCGTGGGACAGTTGAACACTGAAGCTTTCTTT.